A single sample gave rise to the 10 T cell receptor beta chains below, sequenced in a study of OX40 agonist ivuxolimab in advanced cancers. Using immunoSEQ multiplex PCR, the repertoire was profiled, and TCRdb retains in-frame clones only, with some absent. The data show around 60,000 clones, approximately 81% seen once. The sequencing here drew on CD4+ or CD8+ T cells sorted from blood, taken in a trial of the OX40 agonist ivuxolimab. These receptors came from an adult with an advanced solid tumor such as melanoma, head and neck, liver or kidney cancer.

CDR3 region: CASSFGLSSDTQYF. The CDR3, as DNA: TGTGCCAGCAGCTTCGGGCTTTCCTCGGATACGCAGTATTTT. The rearrangement links TRBV7-2 to TRBJ2-3; D gene ambiguous. Germline V gene data show CDR1 as SGHTA and CDR2 as FQGNSA. The CDR3 is made up of 14 amino acids. V lost 3 bases, J lost 6 bases, and 13 bases lay in between.

V usage is TRBV27 and J usage is TRBJ1-3, with a weak D call TRBD1 (6 bases). From germline, CDR1 is MNHEY and CDR2 SMNVEV (reference sequence). There are 16 residues in the CDR3. V was shortened by 4 bases and J by 5 bases, with 18 bases between the two germline ends. DNA of the CDR3: TGTGCCAGCAGTTCATCCGGGTCAGGGGTCAGAAACACCATATATTTT. This gives the protein CASSSSGSGVRNTIYF.

A remark on this clone: Additional DNA sequences in this sample encode the identical CDR3. The rearrangement uses TRBV7-2 and TRBJ2-7, with 8 bases identical to TRBD2. Germline-derived CDR1 and CDR2 are SGHTA and FQGNSA. V was clipped by 8 bases and J by 6 bases; unmatched bases: 12. The CDR3 spans 14 residues. The CDR3 loop is CASSPGGASTEQYF. CDR3 in DNA: TGTGCCAGCTCCCCGGGAGGGGCGTCTACCGAGCAGTACTTC.

The V and J genes are TRBV6-5 and TRBJ2-5, with D hard to call. Trimming shortened V by 1 base and J by 2 bases, and 11 bases separated the two germline ends. CDR1 and CDR2 (germline): MNHEY, SVGAGI. The CDR3 is 15 amino acids. The DNA of the CDR3 is TGTGCCAGCAGTTACTTACAAGACATACAAGAGACCCAGTACTTC. It yields the protein CASSYLQDIQETQYF.

The rearrangement uses TRBV6-5 and TRBJ1-1, with TRBD1 identical over 9 bases. CDR1 and CDR2 from the germline V gene are MNHEY and SVGAGI. V lost 7 bases to trimming and J lost 0 bases; unmatched junction nucleotides: 6. The CDR3 consists of 15 residues. The CDR3: CASKRDRAMNTEAFF. In nucleotides, the CDR3 is TGTGCCAGCAAAAGGGACAGGGCAATGAACACTGAAGCTTTCTTT.

The chain couples TRBV7-2 to TRBJ2-7; 15 bases fit TRBD2. The V and J ends lost 5 bases and 4 bases, in that order; junction bases with no gene match: 0. This CDR3 has 14 amino acids. Germline CDR1 reads SGHTA; CDR2 reads FQGNSA. The CDR3 spells CASSGLAGGYEQYF. The CDR3 region has the DNA TGTGCCAGCAGCGGACTAGCGGGAGGGTACGAGCAGTACTTC.

The V and J genes are TRBV10-3 and TRBJ1-2; the D gene is possibly TRBD1 (5 bases). Germline CDR1 is ENHRY and CDR2 is SYGVKD. The CDR3 is made up of 13 amino acids. The germline V and J ends were trimmed by 7 bases and 8 bases, with 17 bases remaining between them. The CDR3 is CAITTEAGQGYTF. CDR3 nucleotides: TGTGCCATCACCACGGAGGCGGGGCAGGGCTACACCTTC.

The V call is TRBV6-1, the J call TRBJ2-1; D is possibly TRBD2 (5 bases). Per germline, CDR1 MNHNS and CDR2 SASEGT. Trimming left V 6 bases short and J 0 bases short, with 9 bases between. The CDR3 is 14 amino acids. CDR3 protein: CASRILGSYNEQFF. CDR3 DNA sequence: TGTGCCAGCAGGATACTAGGCTCCTACAATGAGCAGTTCTTC.

The chain recombines TRBV7-9 with TRBJ1-1; D gene unclear. V lost 5 bases to trimming and J lost 5 bases, with 9 bases between them. Germline lookup yields CDR1 SEHNR and CDR2 FQNEAQ (reference sequence). The CDR3 consists of 12 residues. CDR3 DNA: TGTGCCAGCAGCCCGCTGGGAACTGAAGCTTTCTTT. Amino acids: CASSPLGTEAFF.

This chain connects TRBV10-3 to TRBJ1-3; D not certain. Germline lookup yields CDR1 ENHRY and CDR2 SYGVKD. This CDR3 is built from 13 residues. With 10 bases removed from V and 4 bases from J, the gap between germline ends came to 14 bases. DNA of the CDR3: TGTGCCACCTCCCCGGCGGTCGGAAACACCATATATTTT. This codes for CATSPAVGNTIYF.